The clone carrying this TCR beta chain was detected many times. Antigen specificity is unknown. All gene names here are mouse names. The entry originates in a study of CD8+ T cells in alopecia areata. Study-wide findings and caveats: Scalp samples also yield sequences from resident alphabeta T cells of normal skin.

RNA, once extracted, was reverse transcribed into cDNA for use as the sequencing template. Some clones are missing from TCRdb's copy, which holds only in-frame ones; the method was immunoSEQ multiplex PCR. The data list approximately 280,000 clones, none observed once; 0.9% to 1.5% falls to the top ten. Scientists pooled cutaneous lymph node cells and sorted them on CD4, CD8alpha, NKG2D, NKG2ACE and other markers. The sequenced material came from CD4+ T cells sorted from a lymph node. The TCR was taken from a C3H/HeJ mouse with alopecia areata. MHC haplotype of the mouse line: H2-k.

The CDR3 is CASSRGQPSAETLYF. The CDR3 bases that were read are TGTGCTAGCAGTAGGGGACAGCCTAGTGCAGAA. The chain joins TRBV17 to TRBJ2-3; 7 bases fit TRBD1. The CDR3 extends 4 residues past the end of the read, so its final part is completed from the germline J gene. CDR1 MNHDT and CDR2 YYDKIL come from the germline V gene. The CDR3 has 15 residues. Trimming at V came to 3 bases and at J to 0 bases, leaving 3 bases not matched to a gene.